What follows are 30 T cell receptor beta chains derived from one specimen sequenced in a study of blood T cell repertoires in COVID-19. The table came from immunoSEQ multiplex PCR; TCRdb's copy has only in-frame clones and leaves some out. The sample includes over 200,000 clones, roughly 87% of them seen just once. Specimen: PBMCs or T cells enriched from blood (not recorded which). The receptors shown here come from a man aged 25 to 40 who had recovered from COVID-19.

The V and J genes are TRBV7-8 and TRBJ1-2; D gene unclear. Germline V gene data show CDR1 as SGHVS and CDR2 as FQNEAQ. The CDR3 has 13 residues. The V end lost 3 bases, the J end lost 2 bases, and 7 bases lay between the germline ends. The CDR3 protein is CASSFTENYGYTF. CDR3 sequence (DNA): TGTGCCAGCAGCTTTACAGAGAACTATGGCTACACCTTC.

This clone has more than one count but fewer than ten. The rearrangement joins TRBV7-2 to TRBJ2-7, with D tentatively TRBD1 (5 bases). Germline loops: CDR1 SGHTA, CDR2 FQGNSA. V was cut by 3 bases and J by 6 bases, with 21 bases left in between. The CDR3 sequence is 16 residues long. CDR3 bases: TGTGCCAGCAGCTTTACATCCCCCTCACATGGGGCCGAGCAGTACTTC. Residues: CASSFTSPSHGAEQYF.

J is TRBJ2-2 and V is TRBV9; D is ambiguous. The length of the CDR3 is 12 residues. V dropped 0 bases and J dropped 6 bases, with 3 bases sitting between them. The germline CDR1 and CDR2 sequences are SGDLS and YYNGEE. CDR3 nucleotides: TGTGCCAGCAGCGTAGTCGCCGGGGAGCTGTTTTTT. It specifies CASSVVAGELFF.

V is TRBV28 and J is TRBJ1-1; 8 nucleotides agree with TRBD1. The length of the CDR3 is 15 residues. Germline values: CDR1 MDHEN, CDR2 SYDVKM. The junction had 5 bases not matched to a gene; V was cut back by 4 bases and J by 1 base. The CDR3: CASSWYDRGNTEAFF. CDR3 in DNA: TGTGCCAGCAGTTGGTATGACAGGGGGAACACTGAAGCTTTCTTT.

In this sample, this clone turned up a few times. Here the CDR3 reads CSVTRQGSTEAFF. In DNA form, the CDR3 reads TGCAGCGTGACCCGACAGGGGAGTACTGAAGCTTTCTTT. The rearrangement uses TRBV29-1 and TRBJ1-1, with 8 nucleotides matching TRBD1. Trimming took 6 bases from V and 5 from J; bases not matched to a gene: 8. CDR3 size: 13 residues. Germline lookup yields CDR1 SQVTM and CDR2 ANQGSEA.

The V call is TRBV19, the J call TRBJ1-5; 8 bases fit TRBD1. Unmatched junction bases numbered 6, after V lost 4 bases and J lost 4 bases. This CDR3 is built from 15 residues. Germline CDR1 and CDR2: LNHDA and SQIVND (reference sequence). The CDR3 region is CASSKDRGRNQPQHF. In DNA, the CDR3 is TGTGCCAGTAGTAAAGACAGGGGACGAAATCAGCCCCAGCATTTT.

The chain joins TRBV5-4 to TRBJ1-2; 9 positions match TRBD1. This CDR3 has 16 residues. Losses at the gene ends were 4 bases for V and 0 bases for J; bases not matched to a gene: 7. CDR1 is SGHNT, CDR2 YYREEE, per germline (reference sequence). The CDR3 DNA sequence: TGTGCCAGCAGCCCGGGACAGGGACCCTCTAACTATGGCTACACCTTC. It encodes CASSPGQGPSNYGYTF.

V and J are TRBV18 and TRBJ2-5; the D gene is possibly TRBD1 (6 bases). V lost 0 bases and J lost 5, with 19 bases in between. CDR1 is KGHSH and CDR2 is LQKENI in the germline V gene. This CDR3 region has 17 residues. CDR3 residues: CASSPPAHQGFAETQYF. CDR3 nucleotides: TGTGCCAGCTCACCACCGGCGCACCAGGGGTTCGCGGAGACCCAGTACTTC.

This clone was seen once. The genes are TRBV11-2 and TRBJ2-1, with D possibly being TRBD1 (5 bases). This CDR3 has 12 amino acids. The germline CDR1 and CDR2 sequences are SGHAT and FQNNGV. Between the trimmed V and J ends, which lost 5 bases and 15 bases, there was a span of 17 bases. As DNA, the CDR3 is TGTGCCAGCAGCCAGGGCCGGCAGGCGCCGTTCTTC. It specifies CASSQGRQAPFF.

The chain employs TRBV13 and TRBJ2-7; TRBD2 matches at 7 bases. This CDR3 is 15 amino acids long. V dropped 2 bases and J dropped 3; count of bases not matched to a gene: 7. Germline CDR1 PRHDT, CDR2 FYEKMQ (reference sequence). The CDR3 DNA reads TGTGCCAGCAGCTTATTTAAGCGGGAAAGCTACGAGCAGTACTTC. Protein: CASSLFKRESYEQYF.

The rearrangement joins TRBV4-1 to TRBJ2-7, with 7 bases matching TRBD1. Trimming removed 3 bases from V and 5 bases from J; junction bases left unmatched: 7. Germline-derived CDR1 and CDR2 are MGHRA and YSYEKL. CDR3 length equals 14 residues. As DNA, the CDR3 is TGCGCCAGCAGCCAGAGACAGGGTATCCACGAGCAGTACTTC. Translating it yields CASSQRQGIHEQYF.

The chain joins TRBV2 to TRBJ2-3; TRBD2 might be the D (6 bases). This CDR3 contains 14 residues. V was pared by 2 bases and J by 3 bases, with 9 bases between. CDR1 is SNHLY and CDR2 is FYNNEI in the germline V gene. The CDR3 DNA reads as TGTGCCAGCAGTGAACCCGGGGGAACAGATACGCAGTATTTT. It yields the protein CASSEPGGTDTQYF.

J is TRBJ2-1 and V is TRBV30, with 10 bases lining up with TRBD1. V trimming: 2 bases; J trimming: 2 bases; junction bases outside the gene matches: 9. Germline CDR1 reads GTSNPN; CDR2 reads SVGIG (reference sequence). This CDR3 region has 17 residues. In DNA, the CDR3 is TGTGCCTGGAGTCGGGGGAAGACAGGGGGCCCCTACAATGAGCAGTTCTTC. Translating it yields CAWSRGKTGGPYNEQFF.

The chain joins TRBV5-1 to TRBJ2-1, with TRBD1 as a possible D gene (7 bases). CDR3 size: 15 residues. Trimming stripped 4 bases from V and 7 bases from J, with 18 bases between. The germline CDR1 and CDR2 sequences are SGHRS and YFSETQ. CDR3 nucleotide sequence: TGCGCCAGCAGCCCCCGACAGGGACTTTATAATGAGCAGTTCTTC. It yields the protein CASSPRQGLYNEQFF.

This clone came up once. The chain is built from TRBV29-1 and TRBJ2-3, with TRBD1 as a possible D gene (5 bases). CDR3 length: 15 residues. Germline CDR1 SQVTM, CDR2 ANQGSEA. Trimming removed 2 bases at V and 2 bases at J, with 14 bases between. The CDR3 here is CSVEMLQDLTDTQYF. CDR3 nucleotide sequence: TGCAGCGTTGAAATGTTACAGGACCTCACAGATACGCAGTATTTT.

The table lists this clone with a few counts. V is TRBV27 and J is TRBJ1-5; 10 bases match TRBD1. The CDR3 has 13 amino acids. The trim removed 8 bases at V and 6 bases at J, leaving 4 bases unmatched. Germline assignment: CDR1 MNHEY and CDR2 SMNVEV (reference sequence). CDR3 protein: CASAGTGVQPQHF. In nucleotides, the CDR3 is TGTGCCAGCGCTGGGACAGGGGTTCAGCCCCAGCATTTT.

This sequence joins TRBV5-5 and TRBJ1-6; 8 positions match TRBD1. Germline V gene sequence: CDR1 SGHKS, CDR2 YYEKEE (reference sequence). The CDR3 extends over 17 amino acids. V was clipped by 4 bases and J by 0 bases; unmatched bases: 6. This chain's CDR3 is CASSRGQAISYNSPLHF. Written as DNA, the CDR3 is TGTGCCAGCAGCCGGGGACAGGCTATCTCCTATAATTCACCCCTCCACTTT.

The chain has TRBV4-1 and TRBJ2-7, with a weak D call TRBD2 (5 bases). The length of the CDR3 is 14 residues. CDR1 MGHRA and CDR2 YSYEKL come from the germline V gene. V lost 3 bases and J lost 7, with 16 bases in between. The CDR3 protein is CASSQSSTEREQYF. CDR3 sequence (DNA): TGCGCCAGCAGCCAGAGCAGCACGGAGCGGGAGCAGTACTTC.

This clone occurred a few times. This chain uses TRBV6-5 with TRBJ2-2; D is possibly TRBD2 (6 bases). V lost 5 bases, J lost 3 bases, and 13 bases lay in between. Germline V gives CDR1 MNHEY, CDR2 SVGAGI. The CDR3 spans 15 residues. CDR3 nucleotide sequence: TGTGCCAGCAGTCTTTACCGCGGGGACACCGGGGAGCTGTTTTTT. It specifies CASSLYRGDTGELFF.

The rearrangement uses TRBV7-2 and TRBJ2-7; possible D gene TRBD1, 5 bases. CDR3 size: 16 residues. V was clipped by 4 bases and J by 2 bases, with 18 bases between them. CDR1 is SGHTA, CDR2 FQGNSA, per germline. The CDR3, as DNA: TGTGCCAGCAGCTCTCAGGGCCCAGTCCTTCCCTACGAGCAGTACTTC. Translation gives CASSSQGPVLPYEQYF.

The CDR3: CASSLSPSRAGELFF. Here the CDR3 DNA reads TGTGCCAGCAGCTTATCGCCCAGCAGGGCCGGGGAGCTGTTTTTT. This sequence joins TRBV7-7 and TRBJ2-2; tentative D call: TRBD1 (5 bases). Trimming pared 2 bases from V and 6 bases from J, leaving 13 bases between. In germline, CDR1 is SSHAT, CDR2 FNYEAQ (reference sequence). The CDR3 contains 15 residues.

V gene TRBV7-2 combines with J gene TRBJ1-2; D is unclear. The CDR3 length is 15 residues. Germline values: CDR1 SGHTA, CDR2 FQGNSA. The V gene lost 5 bases and the J gene lost 2 bases, with 15 bases spanning the gap. CDR3 in amino acids: CASSPPELSNYGYTF. DNA for the CDR3: TGTGCCAGCAGCCCCCCGGAGCTATCGAACTATGGCTACACCTTC.

This rearrangement joins TRBV5-1 to TRBJ2-1, with 11 nucleotides matching TRBD1. The CDR3 consists of 17 residues. Germline trimming cut 0 bases from V and 5 bases from J; bases unmatched to any gene: 7. Germline V gene lookup returns CDR1 SGHRS and CDR2 YFSETQ. CDR3 coding DNA: TGCGCCAGCAGCTTGGGGACAGGGGGCCGGGGGAACAATGAGCAGTTCTTC. This gives the protein CASSLGTGGRGNNEQFF.

This chain joins TRBV29-1 and TRBJ1-5; TRBD1 matches at 10 bases. This CDR3 spans 13 amino acids. V was clipped by 6 bases and J by 11 bases; unmatched bases: 10. Germline values: CDR1 SQVTM, CDR2 ANQGSEA. CDR3 DNA: TGCAGCGTAGGGACAGGGGACCTTCGGGCCCAGCATTTT. Its protein product is CSVGTGDLRAQHF.

The chain carries TRBV23-1 and TRBJ1-5; D gene ambiguous. TRBV23-1 has ORF status, its function being uncertain. Trimming left V 2 bases short and J 2 bases short, with 13 bases between. CDR3 length: 16 residues. DNA for the CDR3: TGCGCCAGCAGTCAACCGGGTTTACCAGGCAATCAGCCCCAGCATTTT. Translation: CASSQPGLPGNQPQHF.

This clone showed up just once. The V call is TRBV15, the J call TRBJ2-1, with 8 bases fitting TRBD2. V trimming: 3 bases; J trimming: 5 bases; junction bases outside the gene matches: 9. Germline lookup yields CDR1 LNHNV and CDR2 YYDKDF (reference sequence). This CDR3 contains 16 residues. The CDR3 bases are TGTGCCACCAGCAGTAACCGTGGACTAGCTCACAATGAGCAGTTCTTC. Encoded protein: CATSSNRGLAHNEQFF.

This rearrangement joins TRBV14 to TRBJ1-1; weak D call: TRBD1 (6 bases). CDR3 length: 13 residues. Trimming cost V 6 bases and J 4 bases, with 12 bases left between them. CDR1 SGHDN and CDR2 FVKESK come from the germline V gene. The CDR3 DNA reads TGTGCCAGCAGTTACAGGGTCGGCACTGAAGCTTTCTTT. This codes for CASSYRVGTEAFF.

The rearrangement links TRBV24-1 to TRBJ2-2; D perhaps matches TRBD2 (5 bases). Trimming removed 3 bases from V and 3 bases from J, with 7 bases in between. The CDR3 extends over 14 amino acids. Germline CDR1 and CDR2: KGHDR and SFDVKD. DNA for the CDR3: TGTGCCACCAGTGATGAGGAGGACACCGGGGAGCTGTTTTTT. Amino acid sequence: CATSDEEDTGELFF.

The chain joins TRBV9 to TRBJ1-5; D is perhaps TRBD1 (6 bases). Trimming took off 0 bases at V and 8 bases at J, with 15 bases between the two ends. Germline V lookup: CDR1 SGDLS, CDR2 YYNGEE. The CDR3 runs to 15 residues. The CDR3 sequence: CASSVGQGPAEPQHF. The CDR3 nucleotides read TGTGCCAGCAGCGTAGGGCAGGGGCCCGCGGAGCCCCAGCATTTT.

The chain is built from TRBV4-2 and TRBJ2-1; 9 bases line up with TRBD2. Germline V gene sequence: CDR1 LGHNA, CDR2 YNFKEQ. CDR3 length equals 17 residues. The J segment lost 0 bases and the V segment lost 1 base, leaving 4 bases of the junction unmatched. This CDR3 is CASSQASSGGSYNEQFF. CDR3 DNA: TGTGCCAGCAGCCAAGCGAGTAGCGGGGGCTCCTACAATGAGCAGTTCTTC.